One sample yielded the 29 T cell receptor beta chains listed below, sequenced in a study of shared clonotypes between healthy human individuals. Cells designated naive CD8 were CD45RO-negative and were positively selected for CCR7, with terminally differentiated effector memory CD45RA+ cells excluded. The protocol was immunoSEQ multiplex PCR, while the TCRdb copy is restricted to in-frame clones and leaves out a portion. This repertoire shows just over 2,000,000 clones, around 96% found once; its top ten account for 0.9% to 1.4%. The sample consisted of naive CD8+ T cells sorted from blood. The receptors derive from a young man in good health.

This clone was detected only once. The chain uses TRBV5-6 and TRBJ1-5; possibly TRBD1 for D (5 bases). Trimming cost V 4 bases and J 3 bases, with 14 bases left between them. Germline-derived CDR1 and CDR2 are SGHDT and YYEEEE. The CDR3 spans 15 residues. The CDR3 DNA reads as TGTGCCAGCAGCACCTGGTGGGGGACCAATCAGCCCCAGCATTTT. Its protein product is CASSTWWGTNQPQHF.

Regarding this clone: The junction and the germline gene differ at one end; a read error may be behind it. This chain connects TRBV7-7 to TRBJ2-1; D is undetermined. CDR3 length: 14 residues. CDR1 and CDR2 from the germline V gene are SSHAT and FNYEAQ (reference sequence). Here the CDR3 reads CASSLGGENNEQFF. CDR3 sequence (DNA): TGTGCTAGCAGCTTGGGTGGGGAAAACAATGAGCAGTTCTTC.

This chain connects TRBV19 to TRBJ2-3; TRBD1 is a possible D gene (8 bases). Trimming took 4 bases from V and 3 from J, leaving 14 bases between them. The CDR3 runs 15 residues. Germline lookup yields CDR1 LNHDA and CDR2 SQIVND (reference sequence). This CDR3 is CASSKDREGTDTQYF. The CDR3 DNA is TGTGCCAGTAGTAAGGACAGGGAGGGAACAGATACGCAGTATTTT.

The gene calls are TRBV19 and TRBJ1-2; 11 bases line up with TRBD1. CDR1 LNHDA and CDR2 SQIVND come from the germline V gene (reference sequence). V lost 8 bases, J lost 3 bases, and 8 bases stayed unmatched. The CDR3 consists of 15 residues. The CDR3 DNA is TGTGCCAGTGGACAGGGGGCAGGAGGATACTATGGCTACACCTTC. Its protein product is CASGQGAGGYYGYTF.

In nucleotides, the CDR3 is TGTGCCAGCAGTGAAACAGGGACAGGAAAGAACACTGAAGCTTTCTTT. It specifies CASSETGTGKNTEAFF. This sequence joins TRBV2 and TRBJ1-1; 8 positions match TRBD1. Germline V gives CDR1 SNHLY, CDR2 FYNNEI. The junction had 6 bases not matched to a gene; V was cut back by 2 bases and J by 1 base. The CDR3 runs to 16 residues.

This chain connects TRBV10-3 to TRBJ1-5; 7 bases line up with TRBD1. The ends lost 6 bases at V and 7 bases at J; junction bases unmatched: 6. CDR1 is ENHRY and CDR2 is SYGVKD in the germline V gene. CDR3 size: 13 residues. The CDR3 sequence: CAIRANRGQPQHF. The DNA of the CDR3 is TGTGCCATCAGGGCGAACAGGGGACAGCCCCAGCATTTT.

The CDR3 DNA sequence: TGTGCCAGCAGCCCTGAGGGAGATACGCAGTATTTT. Translation: CASSPEGDTQYF. The genes are TRBV7-3 and TRBJ2-3, with D possibly being TRBD2 (5 bases). The germline gives CDR1 SGHTA, CDR2 FQGTGA. V dropped 5 bases and J dropped 5 bases, with 8 bases sitting between them. There are 12 residues in the CDR3.

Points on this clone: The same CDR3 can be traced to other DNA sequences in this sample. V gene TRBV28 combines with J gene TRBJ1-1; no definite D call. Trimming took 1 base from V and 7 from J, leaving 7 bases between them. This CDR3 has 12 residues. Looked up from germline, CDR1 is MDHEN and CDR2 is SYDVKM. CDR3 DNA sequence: TGTGCCAGCAGTTTATCGGGCGGTGAAGCTTTCTTT. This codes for CASSLSGGEAFF.

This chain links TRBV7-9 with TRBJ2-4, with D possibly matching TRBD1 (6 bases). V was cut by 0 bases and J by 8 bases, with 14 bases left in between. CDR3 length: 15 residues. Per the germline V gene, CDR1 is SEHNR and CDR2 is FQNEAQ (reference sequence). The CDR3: CASSLALRGNDIQYF. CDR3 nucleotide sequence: TGTGCCAGCAGCTTAGCGTTGAGGGGGAACGACATTCAGTACTTC.

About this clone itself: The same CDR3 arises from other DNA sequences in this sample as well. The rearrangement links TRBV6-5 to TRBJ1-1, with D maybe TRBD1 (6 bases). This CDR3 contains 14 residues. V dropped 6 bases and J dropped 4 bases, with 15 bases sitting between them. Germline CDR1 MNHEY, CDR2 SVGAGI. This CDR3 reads CASSFREGGTEAFF. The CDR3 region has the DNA TGTGCCAGCAGCTTCAGGGAAGGGGGCACTGAAGCTTTCTTT.

The CDR3 DNA follows: TGTGCCAGCAGCTTAGCGGCCAGGTCATCTATCGGGCGGGAGGGCCTCTCCGAGCAGTACTTC. This translates into CASSLAARSSIGREGLSEQYF. This chain joins TRBV7-8 and TRBJ2-7; 9 bases match TRBD2. Trimming took 0 bases from V and 6 from J; bases not matched to a gene: 24. The CDR3 has 21 amino acids. Germline V gene sequence: CDR1 SGHVS, CDR2 FQNEAQ.

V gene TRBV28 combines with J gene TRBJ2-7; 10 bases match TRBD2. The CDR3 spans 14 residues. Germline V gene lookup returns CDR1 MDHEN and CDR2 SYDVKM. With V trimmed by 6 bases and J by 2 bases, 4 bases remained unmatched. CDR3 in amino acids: CASSHSGGAYEQYF. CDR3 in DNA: TGTGCCAGCAGCCACAGCGGGGGGGCCTACGAGCAGTACTTC.

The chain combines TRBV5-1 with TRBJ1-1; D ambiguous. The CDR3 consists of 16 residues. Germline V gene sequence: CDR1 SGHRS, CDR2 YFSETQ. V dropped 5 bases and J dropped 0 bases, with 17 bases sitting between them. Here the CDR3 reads CASRLQEISMNTEAFF. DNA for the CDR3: TGCGCCAGCAGACTGCAGGAGATCTCCATGAACACTGAAGCTTTCTTT.

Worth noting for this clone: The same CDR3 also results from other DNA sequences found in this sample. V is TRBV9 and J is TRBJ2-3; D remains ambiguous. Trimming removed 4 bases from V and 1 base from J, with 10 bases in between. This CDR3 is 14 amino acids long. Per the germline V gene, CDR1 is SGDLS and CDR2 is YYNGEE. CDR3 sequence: CASSPSGGTDTQYF. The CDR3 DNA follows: TGTGCCAGCAGCCCGAGTGGGGGCACAGATACGCAGTATTTT.

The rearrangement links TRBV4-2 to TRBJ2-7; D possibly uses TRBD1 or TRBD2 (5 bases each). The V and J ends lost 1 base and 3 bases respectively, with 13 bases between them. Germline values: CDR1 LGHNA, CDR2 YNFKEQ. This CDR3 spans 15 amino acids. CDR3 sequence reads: CASSQVRAGNYEQYF. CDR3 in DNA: TGTGCCAGCAGCCAAGTGAGGGCAGGGAACTACGAGCAGTACTTC.

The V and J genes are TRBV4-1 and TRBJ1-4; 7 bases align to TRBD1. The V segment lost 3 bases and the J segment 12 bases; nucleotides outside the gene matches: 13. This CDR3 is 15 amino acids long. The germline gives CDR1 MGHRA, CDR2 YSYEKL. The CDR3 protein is CASSHPGQARLELFF. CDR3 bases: TGCGCCAGCAGCCACCCAGGACAGGCCCGGTTAGAACTGTTTTTT.

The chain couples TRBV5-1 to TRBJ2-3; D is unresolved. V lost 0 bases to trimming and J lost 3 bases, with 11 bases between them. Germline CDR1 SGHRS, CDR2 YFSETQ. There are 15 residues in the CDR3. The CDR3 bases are TGCGCCAGCAGCTTGGGTCAGGAACGGACAGATACGCAGTATTTT. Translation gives CASSLGQERTDTQYF.

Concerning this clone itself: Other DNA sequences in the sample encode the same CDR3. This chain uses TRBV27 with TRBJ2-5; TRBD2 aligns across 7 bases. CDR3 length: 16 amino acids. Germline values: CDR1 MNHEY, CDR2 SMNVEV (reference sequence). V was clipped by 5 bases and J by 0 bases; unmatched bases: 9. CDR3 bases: TGTGCCAGCAGTCCCTCGGGGGGAGAGTACCAAGAGACCCAGTACTTC. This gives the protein CASSPSGGEYQETQYF.

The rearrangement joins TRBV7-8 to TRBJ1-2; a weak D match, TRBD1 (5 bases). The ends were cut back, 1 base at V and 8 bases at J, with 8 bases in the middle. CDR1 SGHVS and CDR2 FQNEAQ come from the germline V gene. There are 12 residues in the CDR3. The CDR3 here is CASSLGGLGYTF. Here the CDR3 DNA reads TGTGCCAGCAGCTTAGGGGGACTCGGCTACACCTTC.

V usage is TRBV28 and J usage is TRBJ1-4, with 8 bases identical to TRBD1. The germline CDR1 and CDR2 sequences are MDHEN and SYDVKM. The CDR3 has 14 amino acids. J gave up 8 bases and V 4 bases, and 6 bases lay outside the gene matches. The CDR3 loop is CASSSQGATEKLFF. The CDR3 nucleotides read TGTGCCAGCAGTTCCCAGGGGGCAACGGAAAAACTGTTTTTT.

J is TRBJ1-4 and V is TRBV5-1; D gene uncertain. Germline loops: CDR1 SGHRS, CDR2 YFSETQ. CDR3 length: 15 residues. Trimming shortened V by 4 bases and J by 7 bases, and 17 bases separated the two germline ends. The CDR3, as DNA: TGCGCCAGCAGCCCCGGAGGACCGGCAAGTGAAAAACTGTTTTTT. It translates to CASSPGGPASEKLFF.

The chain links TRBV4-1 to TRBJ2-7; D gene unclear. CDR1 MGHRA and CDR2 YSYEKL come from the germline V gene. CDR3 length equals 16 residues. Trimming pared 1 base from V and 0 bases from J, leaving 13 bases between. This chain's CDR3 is CASSQGSDGPSYEQYF. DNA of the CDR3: TGCGCCAGCAGCCAAGGTTCGGACGGTCCCTCCTACGAGCAGTACTTC.

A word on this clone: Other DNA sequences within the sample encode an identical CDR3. CDR3 region: CASSMWTSGQETQYF. In DNA form, the CDR3 reads TGTGCCAGTAGTATGTGGACTAGCGGGCAAGAGACCCAGTACTTC. The chain combines TRBV19 with TRBJ2-5, with 11 bases matching TRBD2. Germline trimming cut 3 bases from V and 2 bases from J; bases unmatched to any gene: 2. The CDR3 runs 15 residues. CDR1 and CDR2 (germline): LNHDA, SQIVND (reference sequence). Combining the CDR3 with reference TRBV19 and TRBJ2-5 gives the whole variable domain DGGITQSPKYLFRKEGQNVTLSCEQNLNHDAMYWYRQDPGQGLRLIYYSQIVNDFQKGDIAEGYSVSREKKESFPLTVTSAQKNPTAFYLCASSMWTSGQETQYFGPGTRLLVL.

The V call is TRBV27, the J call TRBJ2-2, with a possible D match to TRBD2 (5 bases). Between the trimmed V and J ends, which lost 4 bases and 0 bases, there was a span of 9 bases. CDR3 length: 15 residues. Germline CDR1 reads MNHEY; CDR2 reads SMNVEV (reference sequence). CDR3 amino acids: CASSSGIPNTGELFF. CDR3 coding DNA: TGTGCCAGCAGTTCGGGAATACCGAACACCGGGGAGCTGTTTTTT.

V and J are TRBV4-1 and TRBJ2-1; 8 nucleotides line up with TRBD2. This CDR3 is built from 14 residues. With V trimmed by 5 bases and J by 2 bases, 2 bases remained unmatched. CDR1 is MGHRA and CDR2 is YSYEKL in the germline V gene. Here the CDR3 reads CASSYSGTYNEQFF. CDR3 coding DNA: TGCGCCAGCAGCTATAGCGGGACCTACAATGAGCAGTTCTTC.

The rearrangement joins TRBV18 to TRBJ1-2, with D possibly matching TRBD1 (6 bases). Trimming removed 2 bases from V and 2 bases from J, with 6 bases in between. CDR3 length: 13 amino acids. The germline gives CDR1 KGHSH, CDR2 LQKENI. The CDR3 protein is CASSPGTNYGYTF. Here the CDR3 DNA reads TGTGCCAGCTCACCAGGGACAAACTATGGCTACACCTTC.

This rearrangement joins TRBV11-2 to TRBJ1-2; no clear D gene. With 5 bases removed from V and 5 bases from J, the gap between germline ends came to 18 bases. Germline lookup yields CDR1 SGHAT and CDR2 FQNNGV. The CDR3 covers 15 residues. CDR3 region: CASSQAATLQYGYTF. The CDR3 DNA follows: TGTGCCAGCAGCCAGGCAGCGACCCTTCAATATGGCTACACCTTC.

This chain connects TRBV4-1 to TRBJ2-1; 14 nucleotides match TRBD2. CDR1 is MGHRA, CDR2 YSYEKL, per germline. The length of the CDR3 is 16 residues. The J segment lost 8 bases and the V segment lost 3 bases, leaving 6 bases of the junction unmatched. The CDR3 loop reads CASSHPGLAGVYEQFF. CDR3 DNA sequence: TGCGCCAGCAGCCACCCGGGACTAGCGGGAGTCTATGAGCAGTTCTTC.

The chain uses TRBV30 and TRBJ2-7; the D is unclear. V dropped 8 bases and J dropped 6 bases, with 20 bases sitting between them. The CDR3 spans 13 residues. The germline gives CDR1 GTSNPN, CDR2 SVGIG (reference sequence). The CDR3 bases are TGTGCCGGAAGTGAGAACCACCTCACCGAGCAGTACTTC. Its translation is CAGSENHLTEQYF.